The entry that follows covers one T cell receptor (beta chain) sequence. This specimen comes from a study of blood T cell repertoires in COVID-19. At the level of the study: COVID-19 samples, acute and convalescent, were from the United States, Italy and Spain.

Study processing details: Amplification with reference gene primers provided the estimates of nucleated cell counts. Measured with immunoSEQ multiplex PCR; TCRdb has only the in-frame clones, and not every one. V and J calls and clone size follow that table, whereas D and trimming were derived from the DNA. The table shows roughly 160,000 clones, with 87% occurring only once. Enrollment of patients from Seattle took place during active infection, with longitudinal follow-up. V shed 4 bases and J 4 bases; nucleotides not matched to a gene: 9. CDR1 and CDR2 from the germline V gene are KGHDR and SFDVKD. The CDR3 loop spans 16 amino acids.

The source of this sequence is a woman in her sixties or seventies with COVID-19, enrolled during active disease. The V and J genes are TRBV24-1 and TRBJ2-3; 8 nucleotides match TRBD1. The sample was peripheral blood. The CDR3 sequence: CATSEPGTGLADTQYF. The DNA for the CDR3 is TGTGCCACCAGTGAGCCCGGGACAGGACTGGCAGATACGCAGTATTTT.